The source of this T cell receptor (beta chain) is a study of T cells in Graves' hyperthyroidism and ophthalmopathy. Clinical symptoms, serum thyroxine, TRAb, thyroid ultrasound and orbital computed tomography established diagnosis. The CDR3 covers 15 residues. V was cut by 4 bases and J by 1 base, with 16 bases left in between. Germline V gene sequence: CDR1 DFQATT, CDR2 SNEGSKA (reference sequence). Amplified TCR beta CDR3 regions derived from RNA transcripts. The HTBI primer set drove a first-round RT-PCR of the TCR CDR3. TCRdb processed the multiplex PCR reads anew with MiXCR; each CDR3 protein has one entry. The table includes a few hundred thousand distinct CDR3 sequences, about 20% detected once.

The rearrangement links TRBV20-1 to TRBJ1-1; TRBD1 is a possible D gene (5 bases). Material: blood. This sequence originates from a man younger than 30 with Graves' hyperthyroidism. The CDR3 region has the DNA TGCAGTGCTAAAAAGGCAGGGCAGAGGAACACTGAAGCTTTCTTT. Encoded protein: CSAKKAGQRNTEAFF.